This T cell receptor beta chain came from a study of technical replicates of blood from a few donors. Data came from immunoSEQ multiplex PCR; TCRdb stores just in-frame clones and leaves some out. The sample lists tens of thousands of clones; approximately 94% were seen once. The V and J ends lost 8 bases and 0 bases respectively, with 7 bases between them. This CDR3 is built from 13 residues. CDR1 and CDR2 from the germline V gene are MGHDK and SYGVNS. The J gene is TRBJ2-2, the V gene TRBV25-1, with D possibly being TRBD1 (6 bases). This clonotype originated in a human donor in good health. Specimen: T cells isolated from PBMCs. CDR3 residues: CASPGANTGELFF. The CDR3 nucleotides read TGTGCCAGCCCAGGGGCGAACACCGGGGAGCTGTTTTTT.